This T cell receptor (beta chain) was sequenced for a study of cytomegalovirus exposure and HLA in healthy donors. Study results and limitations: What a later analysis showed was that several of the most significant clusters appeared linked to common viral pathogens.

CDR3 length: 14 residues. As concerns this clone: The antigen remains unidentified.

Primers: 60 Vbeta forward and 13 Jbeta reverse. TCRdb keeps only in-frame clones here, not all; method: immunoSEQ multiplex PCR. The sample carries some 120,000 clones, roughly 75% recorded once. Sequencing used PBMCs. The chain is built from TRBV1 and TRBJ2-7; the table names TRBD1, a call not compared with the DNA. TRBV1 is listed as a pseudogene. The receptor's source is a man aged 30-40 years in good health and CMV-seronegative. The CDR3 nucleotides read TGCACCAGCAGCCAGGGAAGGGGCAACTACGAGCAGTACTTC. The encoded protein is CTSSQGRGNYEQYF.